This record covers a single TCR beta chain. Though probably carrying unrecorded immune exposures, donors were nominally healthy at sampling. The study ran its PCR with 60 Vbeta and 13 Jbeta primers. Profiled with immunoSEQ multiplex PCR; TCRdb holds only in-frame clones, not every one. The sample has about 160,000 clones; about 78% are singletons. This specimen belongs to a study of cytomegalovirus exposure and HLA in healthy donors. The CDR3 loop spans 15 amino acids. V lost 0 bases to trimming and J lost 3 bases, with 11 bases between them. Germline lookup yields CDR1 SGDLS and CDR2 YYNGEE. The chain links TRBV9 to TRBJ2-3; tentative D call: TRBD1 (5 bases). The sample comprised PBMCs. This TCR came from a male donor in good health and CMV-seronegative. CDR3 amino acids: CASSVGGKWTDTQYF. The CDR3 nucleotides are TGTGCCAGCAGCGTAGGGGGCAAGTGGACAGATACGCAGTATTTT.